This is a list of T cell receptor beta chains from one sample in a study of vaccination and CD4 T cells after COVID-19. For these TCRs, the target antigens are not known. TCRdb independently ran MiXCR on the PCR reads; one entry per CDR3 protein. The sample shows some 9,100 distinct CDR3 sequences, 40% to 60% of them seen only once. The sequencing input was CD4+ T cells from blood, cultured in vitro. The receptors originated from a human donor in good health. Both conserved end residues are part of each CDR3. A D gene is named only where the DNA matches it firmly. Clone size is given for some rows only: seen once, a few or many times, or a class if the clone is expanded.

TRBD2 | TRBJ2-7 | TRBV25-1 | - | TGTGCCATCCAGGGGACTAGGGCCTACGAGCAGTACTTC | CAIQGTRAYEQYF
- | TRBJ1-2 | TRBV12-3/TRBV12-4 | - | TGTGCCAGCAGTTCCGGACAGACGGCCTTTGGCTACACCTTC | CASSSGQTAFGYTF
- | TRBJ2-7 | TRBV29-1 | - | TGCAGCGCTGGGGACGGACCCTACGAGCAGTACTTC | CSAGDGPYEQYF
- | TRBJ1-1 | TRBV2 | - | TGTGCCAGCAGTGAGGGACGGTCGAACACTGAAGCTTTCTTT | CASSEGRSNTEAFF
- | TRBJ2-5 | TRBV5-4 | - | TGTGCCAGCAGCACCCAACAGGGCTACCAAGAGACCCAGTACTTC | CASSTQQGYQETQYF
- | TRBJ1-2 | TRBV20-1 | - | TGCAGTGCTAGAGATCCCCGGTCAGTCTATGGCTACACCTTC | CSARDPRSVYGYTF
TRBD1 | TRBJ1-5 | TRBV6-5 | - | TGTGCCAGCAGTTACAGACAGGGTACTCAGCCCCAGCATTTT | CASSYRQGTQPQHF
- | TRBJ2-2 | TRBV20-1 | few | TGCAGTGCTCCACGTTACTTGGCGAACACCGGGGAGCTGTTTTTT | CSAPRYLANTGELFF
- | TRBJ2-1 | TRBV11-2 | - | TGTGCCAGCAGCTTAGTGGGGGCGGGTAATGAGCAGTTCTTC | CASSLVGAGNEQFF
- | TRBJ1-4 | TRBV6-5 | - | TGTGCCGGCAGTTACGACTGGGCGCGGGTAAAACTGTTTTTT | CAGSYDWARVKLFF
TRBD2 | TRBJ2-3 | TRBV6-1 | few | TGTGCCAGCAGTGAACAAGCGGGGTTCCATACGCAGTATTTT | CASSEQAGFHTQYF
- | TRBJ1-1 | TRBV6-2/TRBV6-3 | - | TGTGCCAGCAGTTACACTGTTCATGCAGCTTTCTTT | CASSYTVHAAFF
TRBD1 | TRBJ1-1 | TRBV15 | few | TGTGCCACCAGCAGAGATCAGGGGGCGGGAGCTTTCTTT | CATSRDQGAGAFF
- | TRBJ1-5 | TRBV28 | - | TGTGCCAGTAGGGGGTTCCGCAATCAGCCCCAGCATTTT | CASRGFRNQPQHF
- | TRBJ1-1 | TRBV6-1 | - | TGTGCCAGCAGTGAAGGGGTCACAATGAACACTGAAGCTTTCTTT | CASSEGVTMNTEAFF
- | TRBJ1-5 | TRBV6-2/TRBV6-3 | few | TGTGCCAGCAGTGTGATCTGGGGGGGCGGTAATCAGCCCCAGCATTTT | CASSVIWGGGNQPQHF
- | TRBJ1-6 | TRBV7-2 | few | TGTGCCAGCAGCCCCCTGGGCTCACCCCTCCACTTT | CASSPLGSPLHF
- | TRBJ1-1 | TRBV30 | - | TGTGCCTGGAGTGTCCGGACCACTGAAGCTTTCTTT | CAWSVRTTEAFF